Listed here are 12 T cell receptor beta chains from one sample, sequenced in a study of breast tumors, draining lymph nodes, adjacent tissues. The lymph nodes were axillary draining lymph nodes from breast cancer patients. MiXCR, run by TCRdb on the multiplex PCR reads, gives a single entry per CDR3 protein. The sample carries some 170,000 distinct CDR3 sequences, 25% to 40% recorded once. The sequenced material came from axillary lymph node tissue. These receptors were obtained from a female donor with breast cancer. Some clones in this sample may be carry-over from other donors' samples.

This clonotype was seen a handful of times. The gene calls are TRBV7-9 and TRBJ1-1; D is undetermined. V lost 5 bases to trimming and J lost 4 bases, with 14 bases between them. The CDR3 covers 14 residues. CDR1 and CDR2 from the germline V gene are SEHNR and FQNEAQ (reference sequence). The CDR3: CASSPAGSGTEAFF. Written as DNA, the CDR3 is TGTGCCAGCAGCCCTGCGGGCTCTGGCACTGAAGCTTTCTTT.

This clonotype was seen only once. No conserved phenylalanine or tryptophan ends this CDR3, so it is likely a read error. The chain combines TRBV19 with TRBJ2-7; a possible D gene is TRBD2 (6 bases). This CDR3 comprises 14 residues. The germline V gene has CDR1 LNHDA and CDR2 SQIVND (reference sequence). The CDR3 coding sequence is TGCGCCAGTAGTTTCACCCGGGAGACCTACGAGCAGTACTCC. Its translation: CASSFTRETYEQYS.

This clonotype occurred many times. V is TRBV30 and J is TRBJ2-3; TRBD1 matches at 8 bases. V gave up 5 bases and J gave up 3 bases; unmatched junction bases: 10. Germline-derived CDR1 and CDR2 are GTSNPN and SVGIG (reference sequence). This CDR3 has 15 amino acids. The CDR3 protein is CAWQTGTGWTDTQYF. CDR3 coding DNA: TGTGCCTGGCAAACCGGGACAGGATGGACAGATACGCAGTATTTT.

Regarding this clonotype: A read error may explain this, as a much larger clone is one base away. This chain joins TRBV6-1 and TRBJ2-7, with D unclear. The V gene's germline CDR1 is MNHNS and CDR2 SASEGT. This CDR3 contains 13 residues. The DNA of the CDR3 is TGTGCCAGCAGTGCATCCTTTACCTACGAGCAGCACTTC. Amino acid sequence: CASSASFTYEQHF.

This clonotype was counted many times. The rearrangement links TRBV11-2 to TRBJ1-4, with D possibly matching TRBD1 (6 bases). V was pared by 3 bases and J by 7 bases, with 18 bases between. The CDR3 runs to 16 residues. Per the germline V gene, CDR1 is SGHAT and CDR2 is FQNNGV. In nucleotides, the CDR3 is TGTGCCAGCAGCTTTCAAGCGAATCAAGGGGGTGAAAAACTGTTTTTT. As protein: CASSFQANQGGEKLFF.

This clonotype was found many times. The rearrangement uses TRBV6-4 and TRBJ1-4, with 7 bases fitting TRBD1. This CDR3 has 15 amino acids. CDR1 MRHNA and CDR2 SNTAGT come from the germline V gene. V shed 3 bases, J shed 7 bases, and the junction held 8 bases outside the gene matches. The CDR3 loop is CASSERGHQGEKLFF. The DNA of the CDR3 is TGTGCCAGCAGTGAGAGGGGGCACCAGGGTGAAAAACTGTTTTTT.

About this clonotype: A read error is possible here, since a much larger clone lies one base away. This chain links TRBV9 with TRBJ2-3; 15 positions agree with TRBD2. After removal of 0 bases from V and 3 bases from J, the junction contained 8 bases not matched to a gene. CDR1 is SGDLS and CDR2 is YYNGEE in the germline V gene. This CDR3 has 19 residues. The CDR3 bases are TGTGCCAGCAGCGTAGGTAGGACTAGCGGGAGGGCCGCGACAGATACGCAGTATTTT. The encoded protein is CASSVGRTSGRAATDTQYF.

Many counts were recorded for this clonotype. This chain connects TRBV6-5 to TRBJ2-2; D perhaps matches TRBD1 (6 bases). V gave up 8 bases and J gave up 3 bases, with 19 bases separating them. Per the germline V gene, CDR1 is MNHEY and CDR2 is SVGAGI. This CDR3 spans 16 amino acids. In nucleotides, the CDR3 is TGTGCCAGCCGAGGACAGTTTTTGGTGGACACCGGGGAGCTGTTTTTT. Translation: CASRGQFLVDTGELFF.

As concerns this clonotype: The CDR3 ends on some other residue instead of the conserved phenylalanine or tryptophan, so this is likely a read error. J is TRBJ2-5 and V is TRBV27; 13 bases line up with TRBD2. The germline V gene has CDR1 MNHEY and CDR2 SMNVEV (reference sequence). This CDR3 contains 16 residues. Losses at the gene ends were 6 bases for V and 3 bases for J; bases not matched to a gene: 7. CDR3 sequence: CASSPGLAGDKETQYS. The CDR3 nucleotides read TGTGCCAGCAGCCCTGGACTAGCGGGAGATAAAGAGACCCAGTACTCC.

This clonotype was detected ten times or more. In DNA, the CDR3 is TGCGCCAGCAGCTCCCAGACGGTTCATCGAGGCTACACCTTC. It yields the protein CASSSQTVHRGYTF. The chain uses TRBV5-1 and TRBJ1-2; the D is unclear. V was pared by 3 bases and J by 8 bases, with 17 bases between. This CDR3 contains 14 residues. Germline CDR1 reads SGHRS; CDR2 reads YFSETQ.

In its sample, this clonotype was seen many times. A much more abundant neighbour one base away suggests this may be a read error. The chain combines TRBV24-1 with TRBJ2-5, with 7 bases lining up with TRBD1. Germline CDR1 reads KGHDR; CDR2 reads SFDVKD. This CDR3 is 14 amino acids long. The CDR3 DNA follows: TGTGCCACCAATGATACGACAGGGAAAGAGACCCAGTACTTC. This encodes CATNDTTGKETQYF.

This clonotype has at least ten counts. This sequence joins TRBV5-1 and TRBJ2-2, with TRBD2 matching 16 bases. This CDR3 has 19 amino acids. V dropped 7 bases and J dropped 4; count of bases not matched to a gene: 13. Germline V gives CDR1 SGHRS, CDR2 YFSETQ. The CDR3 region has the DNA TGCGCCAGCGCGCACCTGGGACTAGCGGGGGGGCCGGTCACCGGGGAGCTGTTTTTT. As protein: CASAHLGLAGGPVTGELFF.